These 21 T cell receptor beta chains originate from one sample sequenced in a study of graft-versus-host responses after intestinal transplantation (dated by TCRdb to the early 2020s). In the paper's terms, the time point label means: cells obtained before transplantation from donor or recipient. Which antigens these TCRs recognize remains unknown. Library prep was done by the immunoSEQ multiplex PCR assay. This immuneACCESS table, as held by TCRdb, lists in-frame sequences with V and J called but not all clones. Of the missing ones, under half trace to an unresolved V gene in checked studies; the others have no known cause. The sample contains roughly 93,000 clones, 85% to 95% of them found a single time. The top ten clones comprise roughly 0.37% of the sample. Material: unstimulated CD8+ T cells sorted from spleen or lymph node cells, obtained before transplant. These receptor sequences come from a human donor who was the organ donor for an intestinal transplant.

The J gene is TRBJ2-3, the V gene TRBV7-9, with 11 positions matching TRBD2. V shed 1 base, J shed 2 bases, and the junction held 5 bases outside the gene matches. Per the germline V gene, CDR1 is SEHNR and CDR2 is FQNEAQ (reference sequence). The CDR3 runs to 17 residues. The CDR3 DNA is TGTGCCAGCAGCTTAGGCCCTAGCGGGGGGCCCACAGATACGCAGTATTTT. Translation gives CASSLGPSGGPTDTQYF.

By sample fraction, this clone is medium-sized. CDR3 coding DNA: TGCGCCAGCAGCTCCGGGGTTAGGACTGAAGCTTTCTTT. This gives the protein CASSSGVRTEAFF. The chain has TRBV4-3 and TRBJ1-1; the D is unclear. The CDR3 spans 13 residues. V lost 5 bases and J 5 bases, leaving 12 bases between the germline ends. Germline-derived CDR1 and CDR2 are LGHNA and YSLEER.

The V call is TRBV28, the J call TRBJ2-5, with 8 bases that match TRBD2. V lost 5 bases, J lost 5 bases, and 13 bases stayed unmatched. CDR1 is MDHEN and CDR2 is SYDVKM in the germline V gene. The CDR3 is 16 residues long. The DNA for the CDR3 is TGTGCCAGCAGTCCTCCGGGAGGGAGGGTAGGGGAGACCCAGTACTTC. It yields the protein CASSPPGGRVGETQYF.

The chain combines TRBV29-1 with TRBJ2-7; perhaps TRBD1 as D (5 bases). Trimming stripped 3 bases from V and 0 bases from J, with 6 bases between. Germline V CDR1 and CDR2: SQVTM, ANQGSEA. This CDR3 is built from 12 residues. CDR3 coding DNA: TGCAGCGTTGAGGGGCACTCCTACGAGCAGTACTTC. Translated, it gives CSVEGHSYEQYF.

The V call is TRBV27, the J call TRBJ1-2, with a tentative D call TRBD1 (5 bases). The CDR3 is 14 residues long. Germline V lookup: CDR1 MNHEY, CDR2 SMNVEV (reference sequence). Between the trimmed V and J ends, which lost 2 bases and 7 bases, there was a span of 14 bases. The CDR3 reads CASSLVGPTGGYTF. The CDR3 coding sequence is TGTGCCAGCAGTTTAGTGGGGCCAACGGGTGGCTACACCTTC.

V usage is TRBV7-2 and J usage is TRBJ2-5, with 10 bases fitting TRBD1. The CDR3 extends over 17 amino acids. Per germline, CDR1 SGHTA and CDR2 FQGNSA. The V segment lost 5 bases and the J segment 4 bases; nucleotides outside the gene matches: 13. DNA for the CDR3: TGTGCCAGCAGCCCCACCCCGGGACAGGGGTTGTTAGAGACCCAGTACTTC. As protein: CASSPTPGQGLLETQYF. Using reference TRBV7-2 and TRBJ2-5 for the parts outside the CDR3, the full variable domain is GAGVSQSPSNKVTEKGKDVELRCDPISGHTALYWYRQSLGQGLEFLIYFQGNSAPDKSGLPSDRFSAERTGGSVSTLTIQRTQQEDSAVYLCASSPTPGQGLLETQYFGPGTRLLVL.

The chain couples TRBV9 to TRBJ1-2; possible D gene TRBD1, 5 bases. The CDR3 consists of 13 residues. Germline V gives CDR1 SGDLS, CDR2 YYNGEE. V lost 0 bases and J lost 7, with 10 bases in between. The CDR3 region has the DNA TGTGCCAGCAGCGTAGATTGGGACTTTGGCTACACCTTC. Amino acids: CASSVDWDFGYTF.

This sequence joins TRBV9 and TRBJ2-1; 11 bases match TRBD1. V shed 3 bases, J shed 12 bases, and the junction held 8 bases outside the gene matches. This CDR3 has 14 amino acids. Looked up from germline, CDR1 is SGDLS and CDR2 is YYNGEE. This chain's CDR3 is CASSASDRGLPQFF. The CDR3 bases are TGTGCCAGCAGCGCTTCGGACAGGGGGCTGCCGCAGTTCTTC.

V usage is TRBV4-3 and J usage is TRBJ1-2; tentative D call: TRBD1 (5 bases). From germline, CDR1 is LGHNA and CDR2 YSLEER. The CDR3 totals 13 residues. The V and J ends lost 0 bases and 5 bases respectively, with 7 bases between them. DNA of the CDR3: TGCGCCAGCAGCCAAGATCGGGGGTATGGCTACACCTTC. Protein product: CASSQDRGYGYTF.

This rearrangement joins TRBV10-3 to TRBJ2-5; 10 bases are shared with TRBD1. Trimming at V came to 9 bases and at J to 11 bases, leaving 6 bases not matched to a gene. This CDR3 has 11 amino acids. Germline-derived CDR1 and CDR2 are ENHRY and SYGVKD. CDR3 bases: TGTGCCATGGGGACAGGGGAAGAGCAGTACTTC. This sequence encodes CAMGTGEEQYF.

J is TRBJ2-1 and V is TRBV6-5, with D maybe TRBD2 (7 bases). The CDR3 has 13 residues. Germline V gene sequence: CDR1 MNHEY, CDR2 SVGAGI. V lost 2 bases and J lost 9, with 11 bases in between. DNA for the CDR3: TGTGCCAGCAGTTACAGGGGGGGCCTTGAGCAGTTCTTC. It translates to CASSYRGGLEQFF.

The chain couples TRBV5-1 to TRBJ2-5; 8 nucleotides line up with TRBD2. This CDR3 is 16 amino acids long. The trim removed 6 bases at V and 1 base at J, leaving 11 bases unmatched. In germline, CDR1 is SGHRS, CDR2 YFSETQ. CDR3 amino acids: CASTSRLAGPQETQYF. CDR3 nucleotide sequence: TGCGCCAGCACCTCCCGGCTAGCGGGCCCCCAAGAGACCCAGTACTTC.

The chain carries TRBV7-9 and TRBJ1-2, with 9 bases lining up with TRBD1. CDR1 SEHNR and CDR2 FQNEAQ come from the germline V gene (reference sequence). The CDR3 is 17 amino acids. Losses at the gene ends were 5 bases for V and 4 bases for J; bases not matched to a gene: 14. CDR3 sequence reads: CASSPPGGGQGAYGYTF. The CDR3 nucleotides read TGTGCCAGCAGCCCCCCAGGAGGGGGACAGGGTGCCTATGGCTACACCTTC.

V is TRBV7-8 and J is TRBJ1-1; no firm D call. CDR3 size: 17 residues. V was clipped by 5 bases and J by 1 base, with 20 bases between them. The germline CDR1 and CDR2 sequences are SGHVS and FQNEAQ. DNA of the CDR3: TGTGCCAGCAGCCTCCCCGCGGTCCCCGGGAAGAACACTGAAGCTTTCTTT. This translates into CASSLPAVPGKNTEAFF. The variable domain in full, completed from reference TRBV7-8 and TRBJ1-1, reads GAGVSQSPRYKVAKRGQDVALRCDPISGHVSLFWYQQALGQGPEFLTYFQNEAQLDKSGLPSDRFFAERPEGSVSTLKIQRTQQEDSAVYLCASSLPAVPGKNTEAFFGQGTRLTVV.

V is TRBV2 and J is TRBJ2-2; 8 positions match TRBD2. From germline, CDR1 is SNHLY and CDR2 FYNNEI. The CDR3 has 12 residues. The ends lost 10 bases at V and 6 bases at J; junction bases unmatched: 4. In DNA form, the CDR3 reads TGTGCCACCTACGGGGGGGCCGGGGAGCTGTTTTTT. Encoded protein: CATYGGAGELFF.

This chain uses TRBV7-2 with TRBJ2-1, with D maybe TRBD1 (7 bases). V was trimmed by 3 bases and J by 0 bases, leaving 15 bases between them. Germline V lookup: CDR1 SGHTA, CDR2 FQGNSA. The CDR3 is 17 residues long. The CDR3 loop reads CASSLRDRLFSYNEQFF. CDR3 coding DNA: TGTGCCAGCAGCTTGCGGGACAGACTATTCTCCTACAATGAGCAGTTCTTC.

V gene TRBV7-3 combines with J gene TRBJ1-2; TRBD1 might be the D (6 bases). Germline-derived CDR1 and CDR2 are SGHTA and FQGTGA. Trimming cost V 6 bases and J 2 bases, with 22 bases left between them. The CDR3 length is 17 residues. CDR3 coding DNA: TGTGCCAGCAGTCCAACGCCCGGCGAGGGGGGGAACTATGGCTACACCTTC. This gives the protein CASSPTPGEGGNYGYTF.

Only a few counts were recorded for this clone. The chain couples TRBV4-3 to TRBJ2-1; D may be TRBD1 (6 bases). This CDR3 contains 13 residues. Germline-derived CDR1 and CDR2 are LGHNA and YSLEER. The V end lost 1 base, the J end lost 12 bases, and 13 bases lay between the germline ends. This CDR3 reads CASSQARGRAQFF. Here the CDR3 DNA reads TGCGCCAGCAGCCAAGCCAGGGGTAGGGCGCAGTTCTTC.

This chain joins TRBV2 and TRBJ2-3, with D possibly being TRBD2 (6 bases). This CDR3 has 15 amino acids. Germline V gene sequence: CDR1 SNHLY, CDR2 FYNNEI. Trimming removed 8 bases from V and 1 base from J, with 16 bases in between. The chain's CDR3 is CASGRTEGGTDTQYF. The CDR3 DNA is TGTGCCAGCGGGCGGACGGAGGGAGGCACAGATACGCAGTATTTT.

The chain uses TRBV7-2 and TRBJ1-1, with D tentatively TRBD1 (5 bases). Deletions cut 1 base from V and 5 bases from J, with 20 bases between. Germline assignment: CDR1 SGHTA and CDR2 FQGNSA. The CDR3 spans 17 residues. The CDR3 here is CASSLDGLPRGGTEAFF. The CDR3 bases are TGTGCCAGCAGCTTAGATGGGCTCCCGAGGGGAGGGACTGAAGCTTTCTTT.

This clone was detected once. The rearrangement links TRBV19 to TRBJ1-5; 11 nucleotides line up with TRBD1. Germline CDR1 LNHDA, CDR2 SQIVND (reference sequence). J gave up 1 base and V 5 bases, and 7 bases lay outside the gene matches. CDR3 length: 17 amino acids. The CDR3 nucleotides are TGTGCCAGTAGTCAGGACAGGGGGCTAGGAAGCAATCAGCCCCAGCATTTT. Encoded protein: CASSQDRGLGSNQPQHF.